This T cell receptor beta chain was obtained from a study of Ad26.COV2.S vaccination and SARS-CoV-2 variants. Points from the study as a whole: Estimates derived from TCR breadth and depth analyses may have underestimated total T cell responses. Vaccinees and placebo recipients showed similar non-spike TCR breadth. Placebo recipients trailed vaccine recipients in spike-specific TCR breadth. Responses of spike-specific T cells (both CD8+ and CD4+) reportedly showed substantial breadth after vaccination.

A remark on this clone: Its antigen is not identified.

Some clones are missing from TCRdb's copy, which holds only in-frame ones; the method was immunoSEQ multiplex PCR. The profile shows under 150,000 clones, roughly 90% of them singletons. CDR1 is SNHLY, CDR2 FYNNEI, per germline. This CDR3 contains 15 residues. The V and J ends lost 4 bases and 3 bases, in that order; junction bases with no gene match: 8. The chain is built from TRBV2 and TRBJ1-1; 7 bases match TRBD1. The TCR comes from a human donor who had recovered from COVID-19. The material sequenced was peripheral blood, taken after recovery from COVID-19. CDR3 sequence (DNA): TGTGCCAGCAGTGGCGGCAGGGGGAGGGACACTGAAGCTTTCTTT. Amino acid sequence: CASSGGRGRDTEAFF.